The entry that follows covers one T cell receptor (beta chain) sequence. The antigen is unknown. Unmatched junction bases numbered 6, after V lost 6 bases and J lost 1 base. The germline gives CDR1 MDHEN, CDR2 SYDVKM. The CDR3 is 15 residues long. 13 Jbeta primers and 60 Vbeta primers were used for the PCR. Method: immunoSEQ multiplex PCR; TCRdb's copy keeps in-frame clones and lacks some. This sample has around 140,000 clones, with 70% found just once. This sample is part of a study of cytomegalovirus exposure and HLA in healthy donors. Study-level findings and limits: Most TCRs appeared rarely, but some public TCRs recurred in many donors.

The rearrangement uses TRBV28 and TRBJ1-1, with 9 bases lining up with TRBD1. The receptor was derived from a woman aged 55-69 years in good health and CMV-seropositive. Sequencing was done on a sample of PBMCs. CDR3 DNA sequence: TGTGCCAGCAGAAAAACAGGGGGCCAGAACACTGAAGCTTTCTTT. As protein: CASRKTGGQNTEAFF.